This T cell receptor (beta chain) is drawn from a study of cytomegalovirus exposure and HLA in healthy donors. 13 Jbeta primers and 60 Vbeta primers were used for the PCR. Sequencing was performed with immunoSEQ multiplex PCR; in TCRdb, only in-frame clones are kept and a portion is missing. The sample carries about 160,000 clones, 85% recorded once. V dropped 0 bases and J dropped 0 bases, with 7 bases sitting between them. This CDR3 spans 15 amino acids. From germline, CDR1 is SGHRS and CDR2 YFSETQ. This clonotype was sampled from a boy aged 2-9 years in good health and CMV-seronegative. Sequencing used PBMCs. The genes are TRBV5-1 and TRBJ2-1; D not certain. This chain's CDR3 is CASSLVRSSYNEQFF. Written as DNA, the CDR3 is TGCGCCAGCAGCTTGGTACGCAGCTCCTACAATGAGCAGTTCTTC.